Listed below are T cell receptor beta chains from one sample, sequenced in a study of blood T cells in healthy people across ages. TCRdb reprocessed the 5' RACE reads with MiXCR, giving one entry per CDR3 protein. Among roughly 1,800,000 distinct CDR3 sequences, 49% were seen once, and the ten largest hold around 2.1%. The sequencing input was blood. The receptors were sampled from a woman in her thirties or forties in good health. Each CDR3 is given with its conserved first and last residue. The D gene is left open where the match is weak. The size field is filled for only some rows; it gives once, few, many or a size class.

clone size: .; D gene: .; V gene: TRBV18; J gene: TRBJ1-1; CDR3 DNA: TGTGCCAGCTCACCACTAGACCGACCGAACACTGAAGCTTTCTTT; CDR3 protein: CASSPLDRPNTEAFF
clone size: .; D gene: TRBD1; V gene: TRBV28; J gene: TRBJ2-7; CDR3 DNA: TGTGCCAGCAGAGGGACAGGGCGGAACGAGCAGTACTTC; CDR3 protein: CASRGTGRNEQYF
clone size: few; D gene: .; V gene: TRBV7-9; J gene: TRBJ1-2; CDR3 DNA: TGTGCCAGCGGGCCGACATCCTATGGCTACACCTTC; CDR3 protein: CASGPTSYGYTF
clone size: .; D gene: .; V gene: TRBV27; J gene: TRBJ2-1; CDR3 DNA: TGTGCCAGCAGTACGGTGGCGGGCTTTTACAATGAGCAGTTCTTC; CDR3 protein: CASSTVAGFYNEQFF
clone size: many; D gene: .; V gene: TRBV4-3; J gene: TRBJ2-7; CDR3 DNA: TGCGCCAGCAGCGTTCTGGGGCAGGCCACCTACGAGCAGTACTTC; CDR3 protein: CASSVLGQATYEQYF
clone size: .; D gene: .; V gene: TRBV6-5; J gene: TRBJ2-7; CDR3 DNA: TGTACCAGCACTGGAAGGGGGGGCGAGCAGTACTTC; CDR3 protein: CTSTGRGGEQYF
clone size: .; D gene: .; V gene: TRBV19; J gene: TRBJ2-5; CDR3 DNA: TGTGCCAGTAAACAGGGAGGACAAGAGACCCAGTACTTC; CDR3 protein: CASKQGGQETQYF
clone size: few; D gene: TRBD1; V gene: TRBV10-3; J gene: TRBJ1-5; CDR3 DNA: TGTGCCGTTCGGGGGGACAGGGGCAATCAGCCCCAGCATTTT; CDR3 protein: CAVRGDRGNQPQHF
clone size: .; D gene: .; V gene: TRBV4-2; J gene: TRBJ2-3; CDR3 DNA: TGTGCCAGCAGACGAGAGTGGTATTTT; CDR3 protein: CASRREWYF
clone size: few; D gene: .; V gene: TRBV29-1; J gene: TRBJ1-1; CDR3 DNA: TGCAGCGTTGAAGAAGACCGCCTAAGGCACACTGAAGCTTTCTTT; CDR3 protein: CSVEEDRLRHTEAFF
clone size: .; D gene: .; V gene: TRBV5-5; J gene: TRBJ1-5; CDR3 DNA: TGTGCCAGCAGCGCGGGCCAGACAAGCAATCAGCCCCAGCATTTT; CDR3 protein: CASSAGQTSNQPQHF
clone size: .; D gene: .; V gene: TRBV7-9; J gene: TRBJ1-1; CDR3 DNA: TGTGCCAGCAGACCCCGGCGGCCGAACACTGAAGCTTTCTTT; CDR3 protein: CASRPRRPNTEAFF
clone size: few; D gene: TRBD1; V gene: TRBV11-2; J gene: TRBJ2-1; CDR3 DNA: TGTGCCAGCAGCTTAGAAGGGGGCGAAGATAACAATGAGCAGTTCTTC; CDR3 protein: CASSLEGGEDNNEQFF
clone size: .; D gene: .; V gene: TRBV28; J gene: TRBJ2-7; CDR3 DNA: TGTGCCAGCAGTGGGAGGCAGGGTGCGGGGTACGAGCAGTACTTC; CDR3 protein: CASSGRQGAGYEQYF
clone size: .; D gene: .; V gene: TRBV29-1; J gene: TRBJ2-7; CDR3 DNA: TGCAGCGTTGAAGGGTTGGCAGGGGAATTCTACGAGCAGTACTTC; CDR3 protein: CSVEGLAGEFYEQYF
clone size: .; D gene: TRBD1; V gene: TRBV4-3; J gene: TRBJ1-2; CDR3 DNA: TGCGCCAGCAGCCAAACCGGGACAGGGATGGGTGGCTACACCTTC; CDR3 protein: CASSQTGTGMGGYTF
clone size: .; D gene: .; V gene: TRBV10-3; J gene: TRBJ2-1; CDR3 DNA: TGTGCCATCGGATCCTCCGAGGGTAATGAGCAGATCTTC; CDR3 protein: CAIGSSEGNEQIF
clone size: .; D gene: TRBD1; V gene: TRBV6-2/TRBV6-3; J gene: TRBJ1-1; CDR3 DNA: TGTGCCAGCAGCCAACAGGGGCCCACTGAAGCTTTCTTT; CDR3 protein: CASSQQGPTEAFF
clone size: .; D gene: TRBD1; V gene: TRBV19; J gene: TRBJ2-7; CDR3 DNA: TGTGCCAGTAGAGACGGGACAGGGGATTACGAGCAGTACTTC; CDR3 protein: CASRDGTGDYEQYF
clone size: .; D gene: .; V gene: TRBV12-3/TRBV12-4; J gene: TRBJ1-2; CDR3 DNA: TGTGCCACCCTACGACGGGACATTTGGTTCGGCTACACCTTC; CDR3 protein: CATLRRDIWFGYTF
clone size: .; D gene: TRBD1; V gene: TRBV29-1; J gene: TRBJ2-5; CDR3 DNA: TGCAGCGCATCAACGGACAGGGGGAAGACCCAGTACTTC; CDR3 protein: CSASTDRGKTQYF
clone size: few; D gene: .; V gene: TRBV7-6; J gene: TRBJ2-7; CDR3 DNA: TGTGCCAGCAGCTTAGCTACAGAAGGGCCATACGAGCAGTACTTC; CDR3 protein: CASSLATEGPYEQYF
clone size: .; D gene: .; V gene: TRBV6-6; J gene: TRBJ1-5; CDR3 DNA: TGTGCCAGCAGTTACTGGGGGGGTCATCAGCCCCAGCATTTT; CDR3 protein: CASSYWGGHQPQHF
clone size: .; D gene: .; V gene: TRBV28; J gene: TRBJ1-5; CDR3 DNA: TGTGCCAGCTTGGGGAAACGCAATCAGCCCCAGCATTTT; CDR3 protein: CASLGKRNQPQHF
clone size: .; D gene: .; V gene: TRBV12-3/TRBV12-4; J gene: TRBJ2-1; CDR3 DNA: TGTGCCAGCAAGGAGGGGGCAACGAATGAGCAGTTCTTC; CDR3 protein: CASKEGATNEQFF
clone size: .; D gene: TRBD1; V gene: TRBV12-3/TRBV12-4; J gene: TRBJ2-3; CDR3 DNA: TGTGCCAGCACCGCGGACAGGGTAGGAACAGATACGCAGTATTTT; CDR3 protein: CASTADRVGTDTQYF
clone size: .; D gene: .; V gene: TRBV6-2/TRBV6-3; J gene: TRBJ1-2; CDR3 DNA: TGTGCCAGCAGTTACTCGGGGCAGGTCACCTATGGCTACACCTTC; CDR3 protein: CASSYSGQVTYGYTF
clone size: .; D gene: .; V gene: TRBV5-1; J gene: TRBJ1-2; CDR3 DNA: TGCGCCAGCAGCTTGGTTTGGAGGCCAGTCCATGGCTACACCTTC; CDR3 protein: CASSLVWRPVHGYTF
clone size: .; D gene: .; V gene: TRBV24-1; J gene: TRBJ2-5; CDR3 DNA: TGTGCCACCAGTGATTTAACGGGGGCGGGGACCCAGTACTTC; CDR3 protein: CATSDLTGAGTQYF
clone size: .; D gene: .; V gene: TRBV3-1; J gene: TRBJ1-5; CDR3 DNA: TGTGCCAGCAGCCAAGATTCCATGCAGCCCCAGCATTTT; CDR3 protein: CASSQDSMQPQHF
clone size: .; D gene: .; V gene: TRBV28; J gene: TRBJ2-7; CDR3 DNA: TGTGCCAGCAGTTCCCCAAACTTGGATGAGCAGTACTTC; CDR3 protein: CASSSPNLDEQYF
clone size: .; D gene: .; V gene: TRBV5-1; J gene: TRBJ2-3; CDR3 DNA: TGCGCCAGCAGCTTGGAGGAGGCCCCCGTAGATACGCAGTATTTT; CDR3 protein: CASSLEEAPVDTQYF